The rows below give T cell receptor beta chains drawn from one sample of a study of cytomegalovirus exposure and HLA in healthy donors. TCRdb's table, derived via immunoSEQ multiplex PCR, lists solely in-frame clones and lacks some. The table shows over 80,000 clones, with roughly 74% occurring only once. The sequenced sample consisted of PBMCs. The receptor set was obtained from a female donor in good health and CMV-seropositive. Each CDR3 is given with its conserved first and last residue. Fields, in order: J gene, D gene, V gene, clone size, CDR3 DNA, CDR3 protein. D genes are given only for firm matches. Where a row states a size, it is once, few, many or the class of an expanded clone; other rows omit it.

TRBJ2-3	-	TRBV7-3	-	TGTGCCAGCAGCTTGGACAGAGACACAGATACGCAGTATTTT	CASSLDRDTDTQYF
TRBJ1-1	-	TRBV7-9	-	TGTGCCAGCAGCCTCCGGGCAGGGGTTACTGAAGCTTTCTTT	CASSLRAGVTEAFF
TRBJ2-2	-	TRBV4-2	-	TGTGCCAGCAAGCTAGGCGAGCGGAACACCGGGGAGCTGTTTTTT	CASKLGERNTGELFF
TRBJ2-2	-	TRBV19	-	TGTGCCAGTAGTAGACAGAACACCGGGGAGCTGTTTTTT	CASSRQNTGELFF
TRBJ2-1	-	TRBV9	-	TGTGCCAGCAGCGCCTCCGGGACTCTGGTCAATGAGCAGTTCTTC	CASSASGTLVNEQFF
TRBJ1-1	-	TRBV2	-	TGTGCCAGCAGTTTAGATCAGGGTATAGCTTTCTTT	CASSLDQGIAFF
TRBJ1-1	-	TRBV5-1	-	TGCGCCAGCAGCTTGGCCCCGGGAAAGACTGAAGCTTTCTTT	CASSLAPGKTEAFF
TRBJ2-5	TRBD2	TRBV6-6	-	TGTGCCAGCAGTCCTAAGCGGGGCCCTCGGGAGACCCAGTACTTC	CASSPKRGPRETQYF
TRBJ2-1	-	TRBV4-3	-	TGCGCCAGCAGCCCAAAAGACGGGAGCTCCTACAATGAGCAGTTCTTC	CASSPKDGSSYNEQFF
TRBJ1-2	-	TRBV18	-	TGTGCCAGCTCACCACCCAGTAACTATGGCTACACCTTC	CASSPPSNYGYTF
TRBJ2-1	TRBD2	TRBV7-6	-	TGTGCCAGCAGCTCGGGACTAGCGATCGACAATGAGCAGTTCTTC	CASSSGLAIDNEQFF
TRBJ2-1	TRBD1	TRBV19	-	TGTGCCAGTAGTATCCCCCGACAGGGTCAACGGTTCTTC	CASSIPRQGQRFF
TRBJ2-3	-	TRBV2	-	TGTGCTACCAAGTCAGGATCAAACACAGATACGCAGTATTTT	CATKSGSNTDTQYF
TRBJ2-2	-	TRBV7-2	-	TGTGCCAGCAGCCAACCCAGGGCCCCCCGGGAGCTGTTTTTT	CASSQPRAPRELFF
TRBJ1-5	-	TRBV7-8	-	TGTGCCAGCAGCTTATCCAGCGGCAATCAGCCCCAGCATTTT	CASSLSSGNQPQHF
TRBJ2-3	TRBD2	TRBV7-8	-	TGTGCCAGCAGCTACGGACTAGCGGGGACAGATACGCAGTATTTT	CASSYGLAGTDTQYF
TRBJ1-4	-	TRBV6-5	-	TGTGCCAGCAGTTACTACGCAGCAACTAATGAAAAACTGTTTTTT	CASSYYAATNEKLFF
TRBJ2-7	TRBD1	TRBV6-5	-	TGTGCCAGCAGACAGGGGTGGCAGTACGAGCAGTACTTC	CASRQGWQYEQYF
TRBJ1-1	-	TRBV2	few	TGTGCCAGCACCAGATGGCGGATGAACACTGAAGCTTTCTTT	CASTRWRMNTEAFF
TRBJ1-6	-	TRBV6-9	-	TGTGCCAGCAGTTATCCACCGGGGGGGGGAGTTTCACCCCTCCACTTT	CASSYPPGGGVSPLHF
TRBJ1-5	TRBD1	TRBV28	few	TGTGCCAGCAGCTTGCAGGACAGGAGGGATCAGCCCCAGCATTTT	CASSLQDRRDQPQHF
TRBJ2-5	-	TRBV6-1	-	TGTGCCAGCAGAAGGACAGTCCAAGAGACCCAGTACTTC	CASRRTVQETQYF
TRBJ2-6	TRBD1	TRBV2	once	TGTGCCACCATGAGACAGGGGAAAGGGGCCAACGTCCTGACTTTC	CATMRQGKGANVLTF